These 14 T cell receptor beta chains share one sample of origin, sequenced in a study of chemoradiotherapy in HPV16-positive cancers. The method was immunoSEQ multiplex PCR; TCRdb's version includes in-frame clones alone and lacks a portion of them. Of fewer than 7,500 clones listed, approximately 91% were seen once; the top ten hold about 3.7%. Sampling was carried out from a patient who underwent chemoradiotherapy. The source is a human donor with HPV-associated anogenital cancer.

CDR3 in amino acids: CASTRSGGRQETQYF. CDR3 bases: TGCGCCAGCACACGTAGCGGGGGGCGCCAAGAGACCCAGTACTTC. This chain joins TRBV10-2 and TRBJ2-5; TRBD2 aligns across 10 bases. Germline V CDR1 and CDR2: WSHSY, SAAADI. The CDR3 length is 15 residues. Unmatched junction bases numbered 6, after V lost 7 bases and J lost 1 base.

The rearrangement uses TRBV6-5 and TRBJ1-3; D unresolved. The CDR3 spans 15 residues. Trimming shortened V by 6 bases and J by 0 bases, and 12 bases separated the two germline ends. The germline V gene encodes CDR1 MNHEY and CDR2 SVGAGI. CDR3 DNA sequence: TGTGCCAGCAGCTTAACCTATAGCTCTGGAAACACCATATATTTT. This translates into CASSLTYSSGNTIYF.

The chain joins TRBV14 to TRBJ1-3, with 9 bases fitting TRBD1. The trim removed 4 bases at V and 2 bases at J, leaving 0 bases unmatched. The CDR3 consists of 14 residues. Germline V lookup: CDR1 SGHDN, CDR2 FVKESK. This CDR3 reads CASSRTGAGNTIYF. CDR3 DNA sequence: TGTGCCAGCAGCCGGACAGGGGCTGGAAACACCATATATTTT. The variable domain in full, completed from reference TRBV14 and TRBJ1-3, reads EAGVTQFPSHSVIEKGQTVTLRCDPISGHDNLYWYRRVMGKEIKFLLHFVKESKQDESGMPNNRFLAERTGGTYSTLKVQPAELEDSGVYFCASSRTGAGNTIYFGEGSWLTVV.

With regard to this clone: Other DNA variants within this sample encode the same CDR3. The DNA for the CDR3 is TGTGCCAGCAGTTACATACAGGCAACCCTGAACACTGAAGCTTTCTTT. Translation: CASSYIQATLNTEAFF. The chain carries TRBV6-5 and TRBJ1-1; D is possibly TRBD1 (5 bases). V lost 2 bases, J lost 0 bases, and 13 bases lay in between. This CDR3 is built from 16 residues. The germline V gene has CDR1 MNHEY and CDR2 SVGAGI.

This chain links TRBV6-6 with TRBJ2-6; D not certain. The V gene lost 6 bases and the J gene lost 4 bases, with 4 bases spanning the gap. The V gene's germline CDR1 is MNHNY and CDR2 SVGAGI (reference sequence). The CDR3 covers 12 residues. The DNA for the CDR3 is TGTGCCAGCAGCTCCGGGGCCAACGTCCTGACTTTC. Its translation is CASSSGANVLTF.

The chain employs TRBV11-3 and TRBJ2-5; 7 nucleotides agree with TRBD1. The junction had 3 bases not matched to a gene; V was cut back by 1 base and J by 4 bases. CDR3 length equals 14 residues. Per germline, CDR1 SGHNT and CDR2 YENEEA. As DNA, the CDR3 is TGTGCCAGCAGCTTAGTTCGACAGGGAGAGACCCAGTACTTC. Translating gives CASSLVRQGETQYF.

CDR3 sequence reads: CASRYGASGYEQYF. CDR3 in DNA: TGTGCCAGCCGATACGGGGCTAGCGGCTACGAGCAGTACTTC. This sequence joins TRBV2 and TRBJ2-7, with TRBD2 matching 7 bases. With 8 bases clipped from V and 3 bases from J, the junction kept 10 bases outside the gene matches. In germline, CDR1 is SNHLY, CDR2 FYNNEI. This CDR3 spans 14 amino acids.

The V call is TRBV29-1, the J call TRBJ2-5; no firm D call. V dropped 0 bases and J dropped 5 bases, with 13 bases sitting between them. The CDR3 has 14 residues. Germline-derived CDR1 and CDR2 are SQVTM and ANQGSEA. The CDR3 coding sequence is TGCAGCGTTGAAGATTGGGCCGGTCGGGAGACCCAGTACTTC. This translates into CSVEDWAGRETQYF.

This clone appeared a single time. The chain uses TRBV27 and TRBJ1-4, with D possibly being TRBD1 (6 bases). Germline V gene data show CDR1 as MNHEY and CDR2 as SMNVEV (reference sequence). V dropped 6 bases and J dropped 7 bases, with 12 bases sitting between them. The CDR3 is made up of 13 amino acids. The CDR3 DNA sequence: TGTGCCAGCAGGAAGGGGGTGGGTGAAAAACTGTTTTTT. It specifies CASRKGVGEKLFF.

The chain carries TRBV5-1 and TRBJ1-1; 11 nucleotides align to TRBD1. CDR1 is SGHRS, CDR2 YFSETQ, per germline. J lost 6 bases, V lost 3 bases, and 7 bases had no gene match. The CDR3 totals 15 residues. CDR3 DNA: TGCGCCAGCAGCTCGGAGGGACAGGGGGTCGCTGAAGCTTTCTTT. Amino acid sequence: CASSSEGQGVAEAFF.

The chain couples TRBV5-1 to TRBJ2-3; a possible D gene is TRBD1 (6 bases). Trimming took 2 bases from V and 1 from J, leaving 11 bases between them. The germline V gene has CDR1 SGHRS and CDR2 YFSETQ. The CDR3 spans 15 residues. This CDR3 is CASSFGTIRTDTQYF. CDR3 DNA: TGCGCCAGCAGCTTCGGGACAATCCGCACAGATACGCAGTATTTT.

The chain uses TRBV10-2 and TRBJ2-5; no firm D call. The CDR3 is 15 amino acids. Germline V gene sequence: CDR1 WSHSY, CDR2 SAAADI. Trimming cost V 4 bases and J 2 bases, with 14 bases left between them. CDR3 sequence reads: CASSAVGPAQETQYF. CDR3 nucleotides: TGCGCCAGCAGTGCGGTCGGGCCGGCACAAGAGACCCAGTACTTC.

The chain couples TRBV7-9 to TRBJ1-4; D possibly corresponds to TRBD1 (6 bases). The V end was cut by 6 bases, the J end by 6 bases, with 11 bases between. Germline-derived CDR1 and CDR2 are SEHNR and FQNEAQ (reference sequence). CDR3 length equals 13 residues. This chain's CDR3 is CASRPGVDEKLFF. CDR3 bases: TGTGCCAGCAGACCAGGGGTGGATGAAAAACTGTTTTTT.

The chain employs TRBV4-2 and TRBJ2-5; 8 bases line up with TRBD2. CDR3 length: 19 residues. Germline V gene lookup returns CDR1 LGHNA and CDR2 YNFKEQ. The ends lost 1 base at V and 5 bases at J; junction bases unmatched: 18. The CDR3 sequence is CASSQGRLGLAGFGETQYF. The CDR3 DNA reads as TGTGCCAGCAGCCAAGGACGACTAGGGTTAGCGGGATTCGGGGAGACCCAGTACTTC.